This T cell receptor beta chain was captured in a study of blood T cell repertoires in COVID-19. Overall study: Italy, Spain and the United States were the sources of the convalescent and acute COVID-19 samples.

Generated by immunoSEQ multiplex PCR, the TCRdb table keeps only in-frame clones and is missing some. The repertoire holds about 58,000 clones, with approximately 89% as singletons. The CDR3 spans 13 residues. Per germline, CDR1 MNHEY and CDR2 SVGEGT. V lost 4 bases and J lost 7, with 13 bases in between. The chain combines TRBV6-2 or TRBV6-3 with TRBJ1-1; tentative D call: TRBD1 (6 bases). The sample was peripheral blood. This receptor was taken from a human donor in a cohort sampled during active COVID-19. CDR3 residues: CASSSGGGIEAFF. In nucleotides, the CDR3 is TGTGCCAGCAGTTCCGGGGGGGGCATTGAAGCTTTCTTT.